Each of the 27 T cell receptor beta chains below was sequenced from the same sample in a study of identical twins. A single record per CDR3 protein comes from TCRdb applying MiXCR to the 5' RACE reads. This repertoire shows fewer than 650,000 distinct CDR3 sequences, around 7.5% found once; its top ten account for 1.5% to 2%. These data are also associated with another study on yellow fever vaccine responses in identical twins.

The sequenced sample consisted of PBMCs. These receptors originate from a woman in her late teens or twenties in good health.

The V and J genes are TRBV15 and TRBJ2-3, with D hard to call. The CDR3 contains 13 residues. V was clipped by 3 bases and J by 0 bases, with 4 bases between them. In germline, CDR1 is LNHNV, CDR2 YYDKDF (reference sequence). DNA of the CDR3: TGTGCCACCAGCAGCCAGAGCACAGATACGCAGTATTTT. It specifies CATSSQSTDTQYF.

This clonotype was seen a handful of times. The CDR3 sequence: CASSYRPTTGINNEQYF. The CDR3 DNA follows: TGCGCCAGCAGCTACCGCCCTACGACAGGAATAAATAACGAGCAGTACTTC. The V gene is TRBV5-1, the J gene TRBJ2-7, with a tentative D call TRBD1 (6 bases). CDR1 and CDR2 (germline): SGHRS, YFSETQ. V was pared by 3 bases and J by 5 bases, with 24 bases between. CDR3 length: 17 residues. Complete variable domain (other parts from reference TRBV5-1 and TRBJ2-7): KAGVTQTPRYLIKTRGQQVTLSCSPISGHRSVSWYQQTPGQGLQFLFEYFSETQRNKGNFPGRFSGRQFSNSRSEMNVSTLELGDSALYLCASSYRPTTGINNEQYFGPGTRLTVT.

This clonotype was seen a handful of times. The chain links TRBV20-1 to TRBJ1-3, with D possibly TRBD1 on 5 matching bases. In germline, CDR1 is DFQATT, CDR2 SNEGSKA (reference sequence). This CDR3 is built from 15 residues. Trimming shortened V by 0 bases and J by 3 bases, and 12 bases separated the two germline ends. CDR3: CSARDHGGYGNTIYF. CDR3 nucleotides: TGCAGTGCTAGAGATCACGGGGGGTATGGAAACACCATATATTTT.

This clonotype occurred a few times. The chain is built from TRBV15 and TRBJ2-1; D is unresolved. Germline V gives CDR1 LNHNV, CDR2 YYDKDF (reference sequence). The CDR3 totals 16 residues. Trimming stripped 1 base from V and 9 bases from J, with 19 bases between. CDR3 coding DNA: TGTGCCACCAGCAGAGCCGGCCTCCAGGAACTCGGTGAGCAGTTCTTC. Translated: CATSRAGLQELGEQFF.

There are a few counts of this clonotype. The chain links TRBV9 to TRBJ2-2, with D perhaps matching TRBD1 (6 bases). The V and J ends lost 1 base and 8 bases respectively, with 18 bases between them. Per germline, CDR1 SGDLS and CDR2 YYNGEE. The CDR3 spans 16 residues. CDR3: CASSVLPTGSRGELFF. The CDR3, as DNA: TGTGCCAGCAGCGTACTCCCGACAGGTTCGCGAGGGGAGCTGTTTTTT.

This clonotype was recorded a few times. CDR3: CASSKTPGLAEREDTQYF. The CDR3 DNA is TGCGCCAGCAGTAAGACACCGGGACTAGCGGAGCGGGAAGATACGCAGTATTTT. The chain joins TRBV5-1 to TRBJ2-3; TRBD2 aligns across 11 bases. V lost 5 bases to trimming and J lost 5 bases; unmatched junction nucleotides: 16. The CDR3 is 18 residues long. The germline CDR1 and CDR2 sequences are SGHRS and YFSETQ.

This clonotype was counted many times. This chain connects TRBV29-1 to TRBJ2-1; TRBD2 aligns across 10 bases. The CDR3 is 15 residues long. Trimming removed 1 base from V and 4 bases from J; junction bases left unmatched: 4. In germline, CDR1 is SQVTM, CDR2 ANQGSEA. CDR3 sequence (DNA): TGCAGCGTTGAAGGAACTAGCGGGGCTTACAATGAGCAGTTCTTC. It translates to CSVEGTSGAYNEQFF.

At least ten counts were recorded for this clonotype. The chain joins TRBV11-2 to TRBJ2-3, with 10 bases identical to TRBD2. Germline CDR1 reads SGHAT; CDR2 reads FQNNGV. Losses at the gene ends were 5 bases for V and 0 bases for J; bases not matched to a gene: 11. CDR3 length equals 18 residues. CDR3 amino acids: CASSLPTSGETSTDTQYF. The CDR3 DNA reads TGTGCCAGCAGCCTCCCTACTAGCGGGGAGACCAGCACAGATACGCAGTATTTT.

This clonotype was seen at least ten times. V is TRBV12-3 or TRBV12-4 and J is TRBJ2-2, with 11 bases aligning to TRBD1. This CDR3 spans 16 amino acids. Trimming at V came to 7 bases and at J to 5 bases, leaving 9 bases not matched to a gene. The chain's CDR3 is CASNNPGTGGTGELFF. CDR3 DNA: TGTGCCAGCAACAACCCCGGGACAGGGGGGACCGGGGAGCTGTTTTTT.

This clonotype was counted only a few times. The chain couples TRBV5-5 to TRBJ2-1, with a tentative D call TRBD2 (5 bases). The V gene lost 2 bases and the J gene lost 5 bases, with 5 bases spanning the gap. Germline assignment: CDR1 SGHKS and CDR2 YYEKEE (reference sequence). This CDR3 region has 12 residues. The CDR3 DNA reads TGTGCCAGCAGCTTTAGCGACAATGAGCAGTTCTTC. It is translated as CASSFSDNEQFF.

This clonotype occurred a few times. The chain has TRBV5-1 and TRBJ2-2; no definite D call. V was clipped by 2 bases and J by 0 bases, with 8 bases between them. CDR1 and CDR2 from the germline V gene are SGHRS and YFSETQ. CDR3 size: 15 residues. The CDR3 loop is CASSFSVPNTGELFF. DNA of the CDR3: TGCGCCAGCAGCTTTTCAGTTCCGAACACCGGGGAGCTGTTTTTT.

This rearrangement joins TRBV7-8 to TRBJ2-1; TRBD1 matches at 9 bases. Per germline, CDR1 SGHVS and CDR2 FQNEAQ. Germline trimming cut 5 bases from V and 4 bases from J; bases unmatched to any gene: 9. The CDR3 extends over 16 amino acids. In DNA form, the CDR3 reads TGTGCCAGCAGCCCCCTCGACAGGGGGACTTACAATGAGCAGTTCTTC. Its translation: CASSPLDRGTYNEQFF.

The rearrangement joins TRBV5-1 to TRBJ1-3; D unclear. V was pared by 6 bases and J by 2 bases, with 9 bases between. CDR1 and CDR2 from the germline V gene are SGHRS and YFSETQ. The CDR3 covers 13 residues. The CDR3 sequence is CASTRQPGNTIYF. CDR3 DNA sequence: TGCGCCAGCACCCGGCAACCTGGAAACACCATATATTTT.

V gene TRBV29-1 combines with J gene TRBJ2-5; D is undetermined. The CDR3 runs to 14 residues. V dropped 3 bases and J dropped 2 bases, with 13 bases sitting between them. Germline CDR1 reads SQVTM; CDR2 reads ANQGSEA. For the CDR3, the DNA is TGCAGCGTTGACCAGTGGAAGGAGCAAGAGACCCAGTACTTC. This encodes CSVDQWKEQETQYF.

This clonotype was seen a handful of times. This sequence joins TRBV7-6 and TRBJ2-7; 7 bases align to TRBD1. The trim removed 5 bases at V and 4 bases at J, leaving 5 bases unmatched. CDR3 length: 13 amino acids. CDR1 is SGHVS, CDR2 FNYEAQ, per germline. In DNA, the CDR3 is TGTGCCAGCAGCATCAGACAGGGTTACGAGCAGTACTTC. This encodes CASSIRQGYEQYF.

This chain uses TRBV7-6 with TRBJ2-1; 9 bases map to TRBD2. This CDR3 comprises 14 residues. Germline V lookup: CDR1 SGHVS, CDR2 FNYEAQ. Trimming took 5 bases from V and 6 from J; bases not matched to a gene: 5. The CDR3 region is CASSGGGGSNEQFF. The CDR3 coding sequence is TGTGCCAGCAGCGGCGGGGGGGGAAGCAATGAGCAGTTCTTC.

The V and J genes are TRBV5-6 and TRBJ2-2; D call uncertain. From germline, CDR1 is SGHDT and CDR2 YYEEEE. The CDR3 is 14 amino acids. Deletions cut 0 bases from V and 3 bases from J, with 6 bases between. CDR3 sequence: CASSLGPDTGELFF. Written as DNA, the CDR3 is TGTGCCAGCAGCTTGGGTCCGGACACCGGGGAGCTGTTTTTT. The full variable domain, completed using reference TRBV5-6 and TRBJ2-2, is DAGVTQSPTHLIKTRGQQVTLRCSPKSGHDTVSWYQQALGQGPQFIFQYYEEEERQRGNFPDRFSGHQFPNYSSELNVNALLLGDSALYLCASSLGPDTGELFFGEGSRLTVL.

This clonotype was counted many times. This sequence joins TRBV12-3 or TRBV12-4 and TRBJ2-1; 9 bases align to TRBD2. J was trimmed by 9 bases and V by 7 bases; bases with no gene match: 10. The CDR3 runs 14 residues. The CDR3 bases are TGTGCCAGCACACGTGGACTAGCGCCCGGTGAGCAGTTCTTC. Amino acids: CASTRGLAPGEQFF.

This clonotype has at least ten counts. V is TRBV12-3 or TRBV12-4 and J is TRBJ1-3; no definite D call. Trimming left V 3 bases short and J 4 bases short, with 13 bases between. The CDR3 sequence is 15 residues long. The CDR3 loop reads CASSFEGGRGNTIYF. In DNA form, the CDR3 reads TGTGCCAGCAGTTTTGAGGGAGGGCGCGGAAACACCATATATTTT.

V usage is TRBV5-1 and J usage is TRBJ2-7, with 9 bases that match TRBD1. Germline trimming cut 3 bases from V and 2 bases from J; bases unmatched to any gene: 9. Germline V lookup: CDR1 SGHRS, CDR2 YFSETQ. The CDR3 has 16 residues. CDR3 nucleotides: TGCGCCAGCAGCTCTCAAAAGGGACAGGGAGCCTACGAGCAGTACTTC. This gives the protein CASSSQKGQGAYEQYF. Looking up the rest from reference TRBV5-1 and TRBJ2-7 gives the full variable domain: KAGVTQTPRYLIKTRGQQVTLSCSPISGHRSVSWYQQTPGQGLQFLFEYFSETQRNKGNFPGRFSGRQFSNSRSEMNVSTLELGDSALYLCASSSQKGQGAYEQYFGPGTRLTVT.

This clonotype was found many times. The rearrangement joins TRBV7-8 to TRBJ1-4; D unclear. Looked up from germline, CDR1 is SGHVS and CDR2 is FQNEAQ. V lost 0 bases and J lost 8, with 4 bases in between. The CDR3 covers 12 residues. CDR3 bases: TGTGCCAGCAGCTTAGCCATGGAAAAACTGTTTTTT. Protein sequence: CASSLAMEKLFF.

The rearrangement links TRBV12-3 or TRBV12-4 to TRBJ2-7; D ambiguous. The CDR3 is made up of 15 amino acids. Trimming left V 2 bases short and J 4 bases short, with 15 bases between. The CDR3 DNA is TGTGCCAGCAGTTTAAATCTCCCGCCCAGATACGAGCAGTACTTC. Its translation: CASSLNLPPRYEQYF.

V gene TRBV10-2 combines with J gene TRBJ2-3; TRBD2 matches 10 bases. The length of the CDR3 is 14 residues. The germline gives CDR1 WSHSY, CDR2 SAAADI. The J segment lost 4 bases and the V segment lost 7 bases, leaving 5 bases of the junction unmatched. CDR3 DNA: TGCGCCAGCAAGGCCGGACTAGCGGCAGATACGCAGTATTTT. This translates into CASKAGLAADTQYF.

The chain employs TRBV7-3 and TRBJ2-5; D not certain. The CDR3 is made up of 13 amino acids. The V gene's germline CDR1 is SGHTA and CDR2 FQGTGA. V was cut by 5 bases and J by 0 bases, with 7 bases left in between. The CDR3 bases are TGTGCCAGCAGCAATACGTACCAAGAGACCCAGTACTTC. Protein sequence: CASSNTYQETQYF.

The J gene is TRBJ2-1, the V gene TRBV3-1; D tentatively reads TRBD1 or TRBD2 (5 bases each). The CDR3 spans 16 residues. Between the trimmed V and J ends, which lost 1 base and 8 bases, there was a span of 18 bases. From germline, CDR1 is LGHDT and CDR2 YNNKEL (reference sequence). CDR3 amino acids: CASSQGWGMLMDEQFF. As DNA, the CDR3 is TGTGCCAGCAGCCAAGGGTGGGGGATGTTGATGGATGAGCAGTTCTTC.

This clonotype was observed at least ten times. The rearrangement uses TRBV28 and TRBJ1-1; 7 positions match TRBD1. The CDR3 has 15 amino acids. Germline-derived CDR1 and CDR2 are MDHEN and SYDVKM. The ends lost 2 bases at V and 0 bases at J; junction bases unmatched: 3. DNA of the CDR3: TGTGCCAGCAGTTTAGGGACAGCGCTGAACACTGAAGCTTTCTTT. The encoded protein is CASSLGTALNTEAFF.

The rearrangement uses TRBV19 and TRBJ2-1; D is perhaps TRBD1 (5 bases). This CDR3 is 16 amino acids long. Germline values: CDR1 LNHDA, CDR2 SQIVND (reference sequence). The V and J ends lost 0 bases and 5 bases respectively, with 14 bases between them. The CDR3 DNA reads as TGTGCCAGTAGTATAGAAGGGGCCTCACATCACAATGAGCAGTTCTTC. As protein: CASSIEGASHHNEQFF.